The T cell receptor (beta chain) described here comes from a study of cytomegalovirus exposure and HLA in healthy donors. Broader study findings: As a later analysis revealed, the rate of TCR association differed by HLA locus, with DRB1 most and HLA-C fewest.

On this clone: Its matching antigen is unknown.

V shed 1 base and J shed 0 bases, with 19 bases lying between them. This CDR3 is 19 amino acids long. CDR1 and CDR2 (germline): SEHNR, FQNEAQ (reference sequence). It was with 60 Vbeta and 13 Jbeta primers that the PCR ran. Libraries were prepared by immunoSEQ multiplex PCR; TCRdb keeps only in-frame clonotypes and omits some of them. The sample records some 110,000 clones, about 70% being singletons. The rearrangement joins TRBV7-9 to TRBJ2-1, with D possibly TRBD2 on 7 matching bases. The sequence was obtained from a young woman in good health and CMV-seronegative. The source material was PBMCs. CDR3 sequence (DNA): TGTGCCAGCAGCTTAGAGGGGGGGAGGGGTTTCAGCTCCTACAATGAGCAGTTCTTC. It is translated as CASSLEGGRGFSSYNEQFF.